The source of this T cell receptor (beta chain) is a study of T-cell reconstitution after alpha-beta-depleted transplantation in children. Preparation of the TCRbeta library was carried out with unique molecular identifiers. A single record per CDR3 protein comes from TCRdb applying MiXCR to the PCR reads. Seen here are almost 500,000 distinct CDR3 sequences, 10% observed once, and the top ten hold 2% to 2.5%. The CDR3 is 13 amino acids. Trimming removed 3 bases at V and 3 bases at J, with 8 bases between. Germline V lookup: CDR1 KGHSH, CDR2 LQKENI. The source of this sequence is a child aged 2 to 10 with inherited bone marrow failure, due to receive a stem cell transplant. Here the sequenced sample was PBMCs, taken before TCRalphabeta/CD19-depleted stem cell transplant. The genes are TRBV18 and TRBJ1-2; D is possibly TRBD1 (5 bases). This CDR3 reads CASSPDSHYGYTF. In DNA form, the CDR3 reads TGTGCCAGCTCACCCGACAGTCACTATGGCTACACCTTC.